Listed here are 7 T cell receptor beta chains from one sample, sequenced in a study of CD8 T cells in ankylosing spondylitis. For these TCRs, the target antigens are not known. TCRdb recomputed calls from the 5' RACE reads with MiXCR, one row per CDR3 protein. The sample contains fewer than 550,000 distinct CDR3 sequences, approximately 5.3% of which appear only once. Study-wide results and limits: What appeared characteristic of ankylosing spondylitis blood was a TCR beta motif of about eight highly homologous variants.

The sample was blood, either unsorted or a sorted T cell fraction (not recorded which). These receptor sequences come from a male donor with ankylosing spondylitis.

This clonotype has ten or more counts. This chain joins TRBV7-2 and TRBJ2-7, with TRBD2 identical over 8 bases. CDR1 is SGHTA and CDR2 is FQGNSA in the germline V gene. The CDR3 has 15 residues. V dropped 4 bases and J dropped 0; count of bases not matched to a gene: 5. CDR3 residues: CASSWGGLDSYEQYF. The CDR3 coding sequence is TGTGCCAGCAGCTGGGGGGGACTAGACTCCTACGAGCAGTACTTC.

This clonotype was counted many times. The chain recombines TRBV27 with TRBJ2-7; D possibly matches TRBD1 or TRBD2 (5 bases each). Looked up from germline, CDR1 is MNHEY and CDR2 is SMNVEV (reference sequence). V was trimmed by 2 bases and J by 2 bases, leaving 10 bases between them. This CDR3 spans 14 amino acids. The CDR3 coding sequence is TGTGCCAGCAGTTTAGACTGGGGGACCTACGAGCAGTACTTC. It translates to CASSLDWGTYEQYF.

In this sample, this clonotype turned up many times. The chain has TRBV25-1 and TRBJ2-7; 7 bases align to TRBD1. V dropped 5 bases and J dropped 2; count of bases not matched to a gene: 6. Germline-derived CDR1 and CDR2 are MGHDK and SYGVNS. The CDR3 is 14 residues long. CDR3 DNA sequence: TGTGCCAGCAGTTCCGGGACAGAAGCCTACGAGCAGTACTTC. Protein: CASSSGTEAYEQYF.

This clonotype has ten or more counts. The V and J genes are TRBV20-1 and TRBJ2-7, with D tentatively TRBD1 (5 bases). There are 15 residues in the CDR3. Germline loops: CDR1 DFQATT, CDR2 SNEGSKA (reference sequence). The ends were cut back, 4 bases at V and 6 bases at J, with 22 bases in the middle. CDR3 loop: CSATTTEFRRGEQYF. The CDR3 nucleotides are TGCAGTGCTACTACGACAGAGTTTAGAAGGGGCGAGCAGTACTTC.

Regarding this clonotype: A read error is possible here, since a much larger clone lies one base away. The chain is built from TRBV6-5 and TRBJ2-7; D possibly matches TRBD1 or TRBD2 (5 bases each). CDR3 size: 16 residues. CDR1 and CDR2 from the germline V gene are MNHEY and SVGAGI. V was clipped by 4 bases and J by 4 bases, with 20 bases between them. CDR3 protein: CASSLTELGAVYEQYF. The DNA for the CDR3 is TGTGCCAGCAGTTTGACAGAACTAGGAGCAGTGTACGAGCAGTACTTC.

This clonotype was seen more than once but under ten times. The gene calls are TRBV19 and TRBJ1-5; 8 bases are a match to TRBD1. Trimming took 6 bases from V and 6 from J; bases not matched to a gene: 4. The CDR3 spans 13 residues. Germline V gene sequence: CDR1 LNHDA, CDR2 SQIVND (reference sequence). The CDR3 spells CASRGQGVQPQHF. In DNA form, the CDR3 reads TGTGCCAGTAGAGGACAGGGAGTTCAGCCCCAGCATTTT.

This clonotype was counted at least ten times. The rearrangement joins TRBV9 to TRBJ1-4; D not certain. The length of the CDR3 is 12 residues. The ends were cut back, 0 bases at V and 10 bases at J, with 7 bases in the middle. The germline V gene has CDR1 SGDLS and CDR2 YYNGEE. This CDR3 is CASSVARGKLFF. The CDR3 DNA follows: TGTGCCAGCAGCGTAGCTCGAGGAAAACTGTTTTTT.